A single sample is the source of the 13 T cell receptor beta chains below, sequenced in a study of regulatory T cells in long-lasting Graves disease. Sample time point: newly diagnosed GD, antithyroid drugs for less than 3 months. After RNA was extracted from PBMCs, the TCR library was made from it. iRepertoire HTBI primers and Arm-PCR of CDR3 regions built TCR beta libraries. TCRdb reprocessed the multiplex PCR reads with MiXCR, giving one entry per CDR3 protein. The profile shows about half a million distinct CDR3 sequences, about 11% of them singletons. These data also featured in a second study, about T cells in Graves' hyperthyroidism and ophthalmopathy.

This specimen consisted of peripheral blood mononuclear cells (PBMCs), obtained at new diagnosis, from a patient treated with antithyroid drugs. Receptors were obtained from a woman in her twenties or thirties with Graves disease.

This clonotype was counted between two and nine times. This rearrangement joins TRBV29-1 to TRBJ2-1; 10 bases match TRBD2. The CDR3 sequence is 14 residues long. V dropped 2 bases and J dropped 5; count of bases not matched to a gene: 3. Germline V gene sequence: CDR1 SQVTM, CDR2 ANQGSEA. The CDR3 region is CSVERTSGDNEQFF. In DNA, the CDR3 is TGCAGCGTTGAACGGACTAGCGGAGACAATGAGCAGTTCTTC.

The J gene is TRBJ2-3, the V gene TRBV12-3 or TRBV12-4; 12 positions match TRBD2. This CDR3 is built from 16 residues. V dropped 4 bases and J dropped 1; count of bases not matched to a gene: 3. The CDR3 DNA is TGTGCCAGCAGTTCAGGACTAGCGGGACGCACAGATACGCAGTATTTT. It is translated as CASSSGLAGRTDTQYF.

This clonotype has just a few counts. The rearrangement links TRBV19 to TRBJ2-7; a possible D gene is TRBD1 (6 bases). Germline CDR1 is LNHDA and CDR2 is SQIVND (reference sequence). The CDR3 spans 15 residues. The V end lost 3 bases, the J end lost 1 base, and 13 bases lay between the germline ends. Here the CDR3 reads CASSMARGQSYEQYF. DNA of the CDR3: TGTGCCAGTAGTATGGCCCGGGGACAATCCTACGAGCAGTACTTC.

This clonotype has a count of ten or more. The rearrangement links TRBV12-5 to TRBJ2-2; D unclear. Germline assignment: CDR1 LGHNT and CDR2 FRNRAP. This CDR3 is 13 amino acids long. V was cut by 5 bases and J by 1 base, with 5 bases left in between. In DNA form, the CDR3 reads TGTGCTAGTGGTCCTGAGAACACCGGGGAGCTGTTTTTT. Protein product: CASGPENTGELFF.

A few counts support this clonotype. A clone one base away is much larger, so this may be a read error. V and J are TRBV24-1 and TRBJ2-1, with D hard to call. The V end lost 4 bases, the J end lost 4 bases, and 1 base lay between the germline ends. Per the germline V gene, CDR1 is KGHDR and CDR2 is SFDVKD. The CDR3 extends over 11 amino acids. In DNA, the CDR3 is TGTGCCACCAGTGAGTACAATGAGCAGTTCTTC. Translating gives CATSEYNEQFF.

This clonotype has only a few counts. The J gene is TRBJ2-1, the V gene TRBV30, with D perhaps TRBD2 (5 bases). CDR1 is GTSNPN and CDR2 is SVGIG in the germline V gene (reference sequence). The CDR3 is made up of 14 amino acids. With 0 bases removed from V and 10 bases from J, the gap between germline ends came to 16 bases. DNA for the CDR3: TGTGCCTGGAGTGTAGGTGCGGGTCCCTACGAGCAGTTCTTC. This codes for CAWSVGAGPYEQFF.

Many counts were recorded for this clonotype. The genes are TRBV6-1 and TRBJ1-2; 8 bases match TRBD1. The CDR3 has 13 amino acids. Germline trimming cut 6 bases from V and 4 bases from J; bases unmatched to any gene: 4. The germline V gene encodes CDR1 MNHNS and CDR2 SASEGT. The CDR3 DNA reads TGTGCCAGCAGCCCGGACAGGGTCTATGGCTACACCTTC. It encodes CASSPDRVYGYTF.

This clonotype was observed at least ten times. J is TRBJ1-2 and V is TRBV20-1; TRBD1 matches 9 bases. The CDR3 is 16 amino acids. CDR1 and CDR2 from the germline V gene are DFQATT and SNEGSKA (reference sequence). J was trimmed by 2 bases and V by 5 bases; bases with no gene match: 12. CDR3 residues: CSADSTSGQGNYGYTF. Here the CDR3 DNA reads TGCAGTGCTGACTCCACGTCTGGACAGGGGAACTATGGCTACACCTTC.

At least ten counts were recorded for this clonotype. The V call is TRBV2, the J call TRBJ2-3; no firm D call. Germline V lookup: CDR1 SNHLY, CDR2 FYNNEI. The CDR3 is 14 amino acids. Trimming cost V 1 base and J 0 bases, with 5 bases left between them. The CDR3: CASSEVSSTDTQYF. The CDR3 nucleotides read TGTGCCAGCAGTGAAGTGTCTAGCACAGATACGCAGTATTTT.

The rearrangement joins TRBV15 to TRBJ2-7, with D tentatively TRBD2 (6 bases). The CDR3 totals 15 residues. Germline V CDR1 and CDR2: LNHNV, YYDKDF (reference sequence). V gave up 0 bases and J gave up 6 bases, with 15 bases separating them. CDR3 in DNA: TGTGCCACCAGCAGAGATTTGGCGGGATCGGGCGAGCAGTACTTC. Translation: CATSRDLAGSGEQYF. The whole variable domain, filled in from reference TRBV15 and TRBJ2-7, reads DAMVIQNPRYQVTQFGKPVTLSCSQTLNHNVMYWYQQKSSQAPKLLFHYYDKDFNNEADTPDNFQSRRPNTSFCFLDIRSPGLGDTAMYLCATSRDLAGSGEQYFGPGTRLTVT.

The chain is built from TRBV9 and TRBJ1-4, with TRBD1 as a possible D gene (5 bases). Trimming left V 3 bases short and J 3 bases short, with 12 bases between. The CDR3 is made up of 15 amino acids. Per germline, CDR1 SGDLS and CDR2 YYNGEE. CDR3 coding DNA: TGTGCCAGCAGCGGGCCAGGGCCTGCTAATGAAAAACTGTTTTTT. This encodes CASSGPGPANEKLFF.

This clonotype was counted at least ten times. The chain uses TRBV7-8 and TRBJ2-1; D is possibly TRBD1 (6 bases). V dropped 0 bases and J dropped 2 bases, with 14 bases sitting between them. This CDR3 is 17 amino acids long. Germline CDR1 and CDR2: SGHVS and FQNEAQ. CDR3 protein: CASSLALGQIPYNEQFF. DNA for the CDR3: TGTGCCAGCAGCTTAGCATTAGGACAGATCCCCTACAATGAGCAGTTCTTC.

This clonotype was detected ten times or more. The V call is TRBV20-1, the J call TRBJ2-7; weak D call: TRBD1 (5 bases). CDR1 and CDR2 from the germline V gene are DFQATT and SNEGSKA (reference sequence). Trimming pared 1 base from V and 2 bases from J, leaving 9 bases between. CDR3 length: 13 residues. The CDR3 reads CSARVLTAYEQYF. The CDR3 DNA follows: TGCAGTGCTAGAGTCTTGACAGCCTACGAGCAGTACTTC.